Sequencing of this TCR beta chain was carried out in a study of prognosis after radiotherapy for stage I lung cancer. Two-round multiplex PCR on genomic DNA was the method by which TCR beta CDR3 was amplified. For every TRBV and TRBJ gene, a specific primer was used in first-round PCR. TCRdb analysed the multiplex PCR reads with MiXCR anew, one entry per CDR3 protein. The sample includes 38,000 or so distinct CDR3 sequences, roughly 24% seen only once; the top ten take 25% to 30%. The CDR3 sequence is 16 residues long. Germline V gives CDR1 DFQATT, CDR2 SNEGSKA (reference sequence). The V gene lost 4 bases and the J gene lost 0 bases, with 19 bases spanning the gap. By share, this clonotype ranks as medium-sized.

The input for sequencing was PBMCs, taken before or after stereotactic body radiation therapy (not recorded which). The clonotype was recovered from a donor aged 50 or older with non-small cell lung cancer. The gene calls are TRBV20-1 and TRBJ2-7, with D perhaps TRBD2 (7 bases). CDR3 sequence: CSAKRQERDSSYEQYF. In nucleotides, the CDR3 is TGCAGTGCTAAAAGACAGGAGCGGGATAGCTCCTACGAGCAGTACTTC.